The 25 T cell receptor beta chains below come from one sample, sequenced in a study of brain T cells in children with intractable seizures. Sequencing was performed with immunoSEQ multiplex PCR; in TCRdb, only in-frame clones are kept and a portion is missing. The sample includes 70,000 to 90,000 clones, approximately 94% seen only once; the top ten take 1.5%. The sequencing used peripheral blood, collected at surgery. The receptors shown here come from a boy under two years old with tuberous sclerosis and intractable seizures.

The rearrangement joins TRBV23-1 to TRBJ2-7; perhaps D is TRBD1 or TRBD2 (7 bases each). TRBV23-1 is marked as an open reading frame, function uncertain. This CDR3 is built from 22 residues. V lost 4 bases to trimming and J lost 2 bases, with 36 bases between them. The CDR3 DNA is TGCGCCAGCAGTCCCAGGGGAGGGGGAACAGGTAACAGGACAGGTCCAACCTACGAGCAGTACTTC. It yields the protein CASSPRGGGTGNRTGPTYEQYF.

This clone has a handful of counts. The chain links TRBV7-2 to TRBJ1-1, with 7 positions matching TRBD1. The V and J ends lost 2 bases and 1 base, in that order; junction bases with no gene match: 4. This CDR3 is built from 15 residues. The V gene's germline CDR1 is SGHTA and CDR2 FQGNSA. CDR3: CASSLLTGKNTEAFF. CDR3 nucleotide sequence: TGTGCCAGCAGCTTATTGACAGGGAAGAACACTGAAGCTTTCTTT.

DNA of the CDR3: TGTGCCAGCAGTTACTCGCAGGTGAACACTGAAGCTTTCTTT. Its translation is CASSYSQVNTEAFF. V usage is TRBV6-5 and J usage is TRBJ1-1; D is unclear. CDR1 and CDR2 (germline): MNHEY, SVGAGI. The CDR3 sequence is 14 residues long. V lost 0 bases and J 0 bases, leaving 5 bases between the germline ends.

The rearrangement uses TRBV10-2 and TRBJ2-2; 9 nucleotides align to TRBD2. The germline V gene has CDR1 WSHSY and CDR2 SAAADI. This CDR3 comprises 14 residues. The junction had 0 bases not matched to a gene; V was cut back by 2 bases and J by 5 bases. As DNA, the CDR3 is TGCGCCAGCAGTGAGACTAGCGGGACCGGGGAGCTGTTTTTT. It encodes CASSETSGTGELFF.

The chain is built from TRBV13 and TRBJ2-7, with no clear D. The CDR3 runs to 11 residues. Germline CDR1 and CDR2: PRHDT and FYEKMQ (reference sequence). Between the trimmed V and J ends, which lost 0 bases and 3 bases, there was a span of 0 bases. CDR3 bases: TGTGCCAGCAGCTTAGGCTACGAGCAGTACTTC. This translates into CASSLGYEQYF.

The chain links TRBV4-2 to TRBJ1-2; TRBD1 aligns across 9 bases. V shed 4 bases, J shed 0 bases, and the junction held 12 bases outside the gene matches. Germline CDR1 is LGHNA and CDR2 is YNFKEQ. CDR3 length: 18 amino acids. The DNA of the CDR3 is TGTGCCAGCAGCCCGGACAGGGGAGGTTCAACTTCTAACTATGGCTACACCTTC. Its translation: CASSPDRGGSTSNYGYTF.

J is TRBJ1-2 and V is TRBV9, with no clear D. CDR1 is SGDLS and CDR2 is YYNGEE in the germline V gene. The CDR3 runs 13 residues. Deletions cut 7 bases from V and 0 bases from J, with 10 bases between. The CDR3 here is CASRTAANYGYTF. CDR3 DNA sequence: TGTGCCAGCCGGACGGCAGCTAACTATGGCTACACCTTC.

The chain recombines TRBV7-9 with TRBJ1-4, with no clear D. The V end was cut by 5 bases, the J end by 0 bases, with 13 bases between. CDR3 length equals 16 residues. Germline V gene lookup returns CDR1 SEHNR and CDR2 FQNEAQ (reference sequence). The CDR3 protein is CASSVTHQTTNEKLFF. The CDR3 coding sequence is TGTGCCAGCAGCGTCACCCACCAGACAACTAATGAAAAACTGTTTTTT.

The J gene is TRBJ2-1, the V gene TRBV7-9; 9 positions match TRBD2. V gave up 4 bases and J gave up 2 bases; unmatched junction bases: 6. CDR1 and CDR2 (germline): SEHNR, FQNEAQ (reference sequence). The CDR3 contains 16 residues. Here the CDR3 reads CASSSRTSETYNEQFF. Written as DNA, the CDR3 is TGTGCCAGCAGCTCCCGGACTAGCGAGACCTACAATGAGCAGTTCTTC.

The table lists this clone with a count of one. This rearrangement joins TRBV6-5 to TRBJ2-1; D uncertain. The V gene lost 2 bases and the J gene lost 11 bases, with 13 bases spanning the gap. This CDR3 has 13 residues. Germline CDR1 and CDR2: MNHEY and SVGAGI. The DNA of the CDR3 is TGTGCCAGCAGTTACCCCCTCGGCGGAAAGCAGTTCTTC. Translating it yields CASSYPLGGKQFF.

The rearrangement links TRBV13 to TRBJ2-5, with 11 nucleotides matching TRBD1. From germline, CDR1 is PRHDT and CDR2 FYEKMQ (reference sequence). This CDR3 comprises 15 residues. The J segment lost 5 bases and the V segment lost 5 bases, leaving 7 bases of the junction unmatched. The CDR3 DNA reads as TGTGCCAGCAGCGCGGACAGGGGGCGCCGGGAGACCCAGTACTTC. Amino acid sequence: CASSADRGRRETQYF. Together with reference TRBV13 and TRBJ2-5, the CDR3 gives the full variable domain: AAGVIQSPRHLIKEKRETATLKCYPIPRHDTVYWYQQGPGQDPQFLISFYEKMQSDKGSIPDRFSAQQFSDYHSELNMSSLELGDSALYFCASSADRGRRETQYFGPGTRLLVL.

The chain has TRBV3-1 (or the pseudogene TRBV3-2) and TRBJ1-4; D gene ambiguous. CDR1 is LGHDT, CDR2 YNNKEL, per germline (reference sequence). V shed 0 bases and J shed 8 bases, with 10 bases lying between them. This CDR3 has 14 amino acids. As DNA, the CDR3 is TGTGCCAGCAGCCAAGAGGGCATAGGGGAAAAACTGTTTTTT. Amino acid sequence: CASSQEGIGEKLFF.

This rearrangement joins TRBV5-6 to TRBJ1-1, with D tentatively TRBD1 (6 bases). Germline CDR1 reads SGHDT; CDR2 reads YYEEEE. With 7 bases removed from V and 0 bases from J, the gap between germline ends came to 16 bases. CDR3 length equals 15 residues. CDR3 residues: CASSLRGFLNTEAFF. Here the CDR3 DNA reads TGTGCCAGCTCACTGAGGGGGTTCTTGAACACTGAAGCTTTCTTT.

The CDR3 DNA reads as TGTGCCAGCTCAACCGGACAGGAGCATTCACCCCTCCACTTT. It yields the protein CASSTGQEHSPLHF. This chain links TRBV18 with TRBJ1-6; 7 bases are shared with TRBD1. Looked up from germline, CDR1 is KGHSH and CDR2 is LQKENI. Trimming cost V 5 bases and J 8 bases; bases outside gene matches: 6. This CDR3 is built from 14 residues. The full variable domain, its missing parts supplied by reference TRBV18 and TRBJ1-6, is NAGVMQNPRHLVRRRGQEARLRCSPMKGHSHVYWYRQLPEEGLKFMVYLQKENIIDESGMPKERFSAEFPKEGPSILRIQQVVRGDSAAYFCASSTGQEHSPLHFGNGTRLTVT.

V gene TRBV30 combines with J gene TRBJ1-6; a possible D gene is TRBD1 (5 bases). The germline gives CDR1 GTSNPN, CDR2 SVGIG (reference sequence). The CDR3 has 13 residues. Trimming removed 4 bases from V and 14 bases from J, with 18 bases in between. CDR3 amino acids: CAWTAGPGVALHF. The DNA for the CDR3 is TGTGCCTGGACAGCAGGGCCGGGTGTAGCCCTCCACTTT.

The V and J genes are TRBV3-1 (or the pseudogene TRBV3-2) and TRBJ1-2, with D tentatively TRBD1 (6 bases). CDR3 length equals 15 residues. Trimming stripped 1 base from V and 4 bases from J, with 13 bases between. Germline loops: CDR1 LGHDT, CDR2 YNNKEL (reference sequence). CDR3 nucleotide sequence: TGTGCCAGCAGCCAAGGTACAGGGCTAAGCTATGGCTACACCTTC. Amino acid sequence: CASSQGTGLSYGYTF.

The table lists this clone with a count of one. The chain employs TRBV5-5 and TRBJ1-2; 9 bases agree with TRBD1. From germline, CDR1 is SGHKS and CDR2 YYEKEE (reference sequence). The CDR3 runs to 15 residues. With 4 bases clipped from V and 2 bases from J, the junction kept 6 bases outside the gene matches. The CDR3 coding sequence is TGTGCCAGCAGCACCGGACAGGGGCTAAACTATGGCTACACCTTC. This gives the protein CASSTGQGLNYGYTF.

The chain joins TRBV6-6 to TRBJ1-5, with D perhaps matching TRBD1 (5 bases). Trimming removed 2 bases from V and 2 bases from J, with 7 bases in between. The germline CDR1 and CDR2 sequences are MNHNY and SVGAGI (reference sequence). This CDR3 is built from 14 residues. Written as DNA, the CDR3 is TGTGCCAGCAGTTACCCACAGGGCAATCAGCCCCAGCATTTT. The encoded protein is CASSYPQGNQPQHF.

CDR3 in amino acids: CASSFRDGYTF. The CDR3, as DNA: TGTGCCAGCAGTTTCAGGGATGGCTACACCTTC. The chain links TRBV28 to TRBJ1-2, with a weak D call TRBD1 (5 bases). The CDR3 has 11 amino acids. Per the germline V gene, CDR1 is MDHEN and CDR2 is SYDVKM. Trimming took 3 bases from V and 6 from J, leaving 5 bases between them.

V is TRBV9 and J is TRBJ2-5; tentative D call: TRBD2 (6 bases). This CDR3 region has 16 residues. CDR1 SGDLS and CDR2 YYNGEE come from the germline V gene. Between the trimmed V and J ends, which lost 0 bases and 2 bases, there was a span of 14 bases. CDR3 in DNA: TGTGCCAGCAGCGTAGGGAGCGGGTCCTTGCAAGAGACCCAGTACTTC. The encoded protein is CASSVGSGSLQETQYF.

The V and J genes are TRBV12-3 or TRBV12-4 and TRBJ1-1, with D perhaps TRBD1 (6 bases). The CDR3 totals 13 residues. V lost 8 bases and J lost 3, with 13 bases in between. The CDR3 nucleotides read TGTGCCAGCTATGCGGGGACATACACTGAAGCTTTCTTT. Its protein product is CASYAGTYTEAFF.

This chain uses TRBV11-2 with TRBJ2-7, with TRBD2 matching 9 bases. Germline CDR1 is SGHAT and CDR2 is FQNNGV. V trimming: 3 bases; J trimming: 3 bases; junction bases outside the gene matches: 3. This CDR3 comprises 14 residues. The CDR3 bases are TGTGCCAGCAGCTTTACTAGCGGGTACTACGAGCAGTACTTC. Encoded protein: CASSFTSGYYEQYF.

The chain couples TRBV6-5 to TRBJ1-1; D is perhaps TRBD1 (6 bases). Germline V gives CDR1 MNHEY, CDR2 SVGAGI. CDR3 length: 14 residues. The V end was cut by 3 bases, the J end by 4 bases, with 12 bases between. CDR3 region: CASSYLGGGTEAFF. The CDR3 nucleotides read TGTGCCAGCAGTTATCTAGGGGGAGGCACTGAAGCTTTCTTT.

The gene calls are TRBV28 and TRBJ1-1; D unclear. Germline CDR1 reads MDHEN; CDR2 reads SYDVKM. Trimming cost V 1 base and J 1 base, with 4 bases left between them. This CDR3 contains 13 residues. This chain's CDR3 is CASSLFRNTEAFF. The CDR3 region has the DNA TGTGCCAGCAGTTTATTCCGGAACACTGAAGCTTTCTTT.

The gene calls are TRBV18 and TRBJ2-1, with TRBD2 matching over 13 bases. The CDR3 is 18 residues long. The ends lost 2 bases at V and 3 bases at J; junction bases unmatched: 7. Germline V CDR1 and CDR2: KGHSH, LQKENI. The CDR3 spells CASSPAGTSGNSYNEQFF. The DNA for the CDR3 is TGTGCCAGCTCACCAGCCGGGACTAGCGGGAATAGCTACAATGAGCAGTTCTTC.